These 23 T cell receptor beta chains were sequenced from one sample in a study of blood T cell repertoires in COVID-19. The table came from immunoSEQ multiplex PCR; TCRdb's copy has only in-frame clones and leaves some out. This sample has 65,000 or so clones, with roughly two thirds found just once. Sequenced material: PBMCs or T cells enriched from blood (not recorded which). These receptors were obtained from a woman aged 55-70 years who had been exposed to COVID-19.

The DNA of the CDR3 is TGTGCCAGTAGCCGTCGGGGAGATGATGGCTACACCTTC. As protein: CASSRRGDDGYTF. The chain links TRBV19 to TRBJ1-2; D not resolved. The germline CDR1 and CDR2 sequences are LNHDA and SQIVND (reference sequence). V was shortened by 6 bases and J by 6 bases, with 14 bases between the two germline ends. This CDR3 is 13 amino acids long.

This clone was counted between two and nine times. The CDR3, as DNA: TGTGCCAGCAGCTGGGGACTAGCGATTAATGAGCAGTTCTTC. It codes for CASSWGLAINEQFF. The chain links TRBV11-2 to TRBJ2-1; 10 positions match TRBD2. The CDR3 runs to 14 residues. The germline V gene encodes CDR1 SGHAT and CDR2 FQNNGV. V lost 4 bases, J lost 7 bases, and 4 bases stayed unmatched.

This clone has only a few counts. The rearrangement joins TRBV9 to TRBJ1-4; the D gene is possibly TRBD1 (5 bases). Germline V gives CDR1 SGDLS, CDR2 YYNGEE. The V end was cut by 2 bases, the J end by 6 bases, with 11 bases between. The CDR3 consists of 14 residues. DNA of the CDR3: TGTGCCAGCAGCGTGGCCCCGGGGGATGAAAAACTGTTTTTT. It is translated as CASSVAPGDEKLFF. The whole variable domain, filled in from reference TRBV9 and TRBJ1-4, reads DSGVTQTPKHLITATGQRVTLRCSPRSGDLSVYWYQQSLDQGLQFLIQYYNGEERAKGNILERFSAQQFPDLHSELNLSSLELGDSALYFCASSVAPGDEKLFFGSGTQLSVL.

This chain connects TRBV12-3 or TRBV12-4 to TRBJ2-1; D gene unclear. Trimming stripped 6 bases from V and 15 bases from J, with 18 bases between. The CDR3 contains 12 residues. CDR3 sequence: CASSPTERAAFF. For the CDR3, the DNA is TGTGCCAGCAGCCCCACGGAGAGAGCAGCGTTCTTC.

This chain uses TRBV6-1 with TRBJ2-7; D is perhaps TRBD2 (5 bases). The CDR3 runs 16 residues. Germline-derived CDR1 and CDR2 are MNHNS and SASEGT. V was pared by 2 bases and J by 0 bases, with 14 bases between. This CDR3 reads CASSERIAPSSYEQYF. CDR3 coding DNA: TGTGCCAGCAGTGAAAGGATAGCGCCTAGCTCCTACGAGCAGTACTTC.

The chain employs TRBV2 and TRBJ1-4; D is undetermined. V gave up 6 bases and J gave up 11 bases, with 10 bases separating them. Germline values: CDR1 SNHLY, CDR2 FYNNEI. The CDR3 totals 11 residues. As DNA, the CDR3 is TGTGCCAGCAGCGAGGGTCTGAAACTGTTTTTT. It is translated as CASSEGLKLFF.

This clone was counted only a few times. The CDR3 protein is CASGKTDSLNTEAFF. For the CDR3, the DNA is TGCGCCAGCGGCAAGACCGACAGCTTGAACACTGAAGCTTTCTTT. The chain carries TRBV5-1 and TRBJ1-1; perhaps TRBD1 as D (5 bases). The CDR3 has 15 amino acids. Germline lookup yields CDR1 SGHRS and CDR2 YFSETQ. V lost 7 bases and J lost 0, with 16 bases in between.

This sequence joins TRBV29-1 and TRBJ2-3; tentative D call: TRBD2 (7 bases). The CDR3 totals 12 residues. Germline V gives CDR1 SQVTM, CDR2 ANQGSEA. Trimming took 6 bases from V and 2 from J, leaving 9 bases between them. The CDR3 DNA sequence: TGCAGCGTCCGGGGGGCCACAGATACGCAGTATTTT. Its protein is CSVRGATDTQYF.

V usage is TRBV5-1 and J usage is TRBJ2-3; D uncertain. Germline CDR1 reads SGHRS; CDR2 reads YFSETQ. The CDR3 is 16 residues long. Trimming took off 0 bases at V and 6 bases at J, with 17 bases between the two ends. The CDR3 bases are TGCGCCAGCAGCTTGGGACAAAGTCCGCGCGATGATACGCAGTATTTT. This sequence encodes CASSLGQSPRDDTQYF.

V usage is TRBV30 and J usage is TRBJ2-1; 8 positions agree with TRBD2. Germline V gene lookup returns CDR1 GTSNPN and CDR2 SVGIG (reference sequence). The CDR3 loop spans 12 amino acids. J gave up 14 bases and V 2 bases, and 8 bases lay outside the gene matches. CDR3 region: CAWSPAGVDKFF. The CDR3 bases are TGTGCCTGGAGTCCAGCGGGAGTCGATAAGTTCTTC.

The V and J genes are TRBV5-4 and TRBJ2-1; D may be TRBD2 (5 bases). From germline, CDR1 is SGHNT and CDR2 YYREEE (reference sequence). CDR3 size: 14 residues. V was trimmed by 3 bases and J by 4 bases, leaving 11 bases between them. CDR3: CASSSGLDYNEQFF. Here the CDR3 DNA reads TGTGCCAGCAGCTCCGGACTGGATTACAATGAGCAGTTCTTC.

The chain employs TRBV6-2 or TRBV6-3 and TRBJ1-5; no clear D. The length of the CDR3 is 17 residues. The V gene's germline CDR1 is MNHEY and CDR2 SVGEGT. Trimming took 2 bases from V and 1 from J, leaving 15 bases between them. The CDR3 sequence: CASSYRFHGESNQPQHF. CDR3 DNA sequence: TGTGCCAGCAGTTACCGGTTCCACGGGGAAAGCAATCAGCCCCAGCATTTT.

The chain carries TRBV19 and TRBJ2-1; D is undetermined. The CDR3 extends over 13 amino acids. Germline CDR1 reads LNHDA; CDR2 reads SQIVND (reference sequence). V lost 3 bases and J lost 0, with 3 bases in between. The CDR3 nucleotides are TGTGCCAGTAGTATGAGCTCCTACAATGAGCAGTTCTTC. Amino acids: CASSMSSYNEQFF.

V usage is TRBV11-2 and J usage is TRBJ1-2; TRBD1 might be the D (6 bases). Germline loops: CDR1 SGHAT, CDR2 FQNNGV. The CDR3 sequence is 11 residues long. The V gene lost 3 bases and the J gene lost 8 bases, with 7 bases spanning the gap. CDR3 in DNA: TGTGCCAGCAGCTTCCAGGGGGGCTACACCTTC. This encodes CASSFQGGYTF. The full variable domain, its missing parts supplied by reference TRBV11-2 and TRBJ1-2, is EAGVAQSPRYKIIEKRQSVAFWCNPISGHATLYWYQQILGQGPKLLIQFQNNGVVDDSQLPKDRFSAERLKGVDSTLKIQPAKLEDSAVYLCASSFQGGYTFGSGTRLTVV.

The rearrangement uses TRBV6-5 and TRBJ1-2; 10 nucleotides align to TRBD1. The V and J ends lost 2 bases and 8 bases, in that order; junction bases with no gene match: 5. The CDR3 has 14 amino acids. The V gene's germline CDR1 is MNHEY and CDR2 SVGAGI. Here the CDR3 reads CASSYPGQGMGYTF. In DNA form, the CDR3 reads TGTGCCAGCAGTTACCCGGGACAGGGGATGGGCTACACCTTC.

The chain combines TRBV19 with TRBJ2-1; 8 bases agree with TRBD2. Germline lookup yields CDR1 LNHDA and CDR2 SQIVND (reference sequence). This CDR3 spans 18 amino acids. The ends lost 0 bases at V and 9 bases at J; junction bases unmatched: 16. This CDR3 reads CASSIDRQGVGGRSEQFF. The CDR3 DNA reads TGTGCCAGTAGTATAGATCGGCAGGGCGTGGGCGGGAGGTCTGAGCAGTTCTTC.

This clone was seen once. The chain uses TRBV10-2 and TRBJ1-1, with 7 bases fitting TRBD1. This CDR3 is 16 amino acids long. Germline V gene lookup returns CDR1 WSHSY and CDR2 SAAADI. Unmatched junction bases numbered 7, after V lost 3 bases and J lost 0 bases. CDR3 nucleotide sequence: TGCGCCAGCAGTGAACCGACAGGGTTAATGAACACTGAAGCTTTCTTT. Its translation is CASSEPTGLMNTEAFF.

This clone was seen only once. This chain links TRBV7-2 with TRBJ1-5; D uncertain. Trimming cost V 8 bases and J 7 bases, with 15 bases left between them. Germline V lookup: CDR1 SGHTA, CDR2 FQGNSA. This CDR3 has 13 amino acids. In DNA form, the CDR3 reads TGTGCCAGCGGGAGAACGCTAATCCAGCCCCAGCATTTT. Residues: CASGRTLIQPQHF. Drawing the rest from reference TRBV7-2 and TRBJ1-5, the complete variable domain is GAGVSQSPSNKVTEKGKDVELRCDPISGHTALYWYRQSLGQGLEFLIYFQGNSAPDKSGLPSDRFSAERTGGSVSTLTIQRTQQEDSAVYLCASGRTLIQPQHFGDGTRLSIL.

The genes are TRBV28 and TRBJ1-5; 11 nucleotides align to TRBD1. With 5 bases clipped from V and 6 bases from J, the junction kept 9 bases outside the gene matches. The CDR3 contains 16 residues. Germline V gene lookup returns CDR1 MDHEN and CDR2 SYDVKM. The CDR3: CASSRPGTGGSQPQHF. CDR3 coding DNA: TGTGCCAGCAGTAGACCCGGGACAGGGGGAAGTCAGCCCCAGCATTTT.

This chain uses TRBV5-5 with TRBJ2-1; 10 bases fit TRBD2. The V gene's germline CDR1 is SGHKS and CDR2 YYEKEE (reference sequence). This CDR3 spans 15 amino acids. J was trimmed by 9 bases and V by 4 bases; bases with no gene match: 10. This CDR3 is CASSPRSSSGGEQFF. The CDR3 DNA follows: TGTGCCAGCAGCCCCCGGTCGTCTAGCGGGGGTGAGCAGTTCTTC.

The chain uses TRBV30 and TRBJ2-3; TRBD1 aligns across 7 bases. Losses at the gene ends were 7 bases for V and 6 bases for J; bases not matched to a gene: 10. This CDR3 spans 13 amino acids. Germline V lookup: CDR1 GTSNPN, CDR2 SVGIG (reference sequence). The CDR3 here is CAFRTGGRDTQYF. CDR3 DNA: TGTGCCTTTCGGACAGGAGGAAGGGATACGCAGTATTTT.

This sequence joins TRBV3-1 (or the pseudogene TRBV3-2) and TRBJ2-1, with D maybe TRBD2 (6 bases). Germline V gene data show CDR1 as LGHDT and CDR2 as YNNKEL (reference sequence). Trimming stripped 1 base from V and 5 bases from J, with 12 bases between. This CDR3 comprises 15 residues. CDR3 in DNA: TGTGCCAGCAGCCAAGGGGCGGGGATCCACAATGAGCAGTTCTTC. Translation: CASSQGAGIHNEQFF.

This clone was detected once. This chain connects TRBV15 to TRBJ1-6; TRBD1 aligns across 9 bases. After removal of 3 bases from V and 7 bases from J, the junction contained 4 bases not matched to a gene. Germline CDR1 LNHNV, CDR2 YYDKDF (reference sequence). The CDR3 is 15 residues long. Here the CDR3 reads CATSSRDRVNSPLHF. The CDR3 DNA reads as TGTGCCACCAGCAGCCGGGACAGGGTCAATTCACCCCTCCACTTT.